This is a list of T cell receptor beta chains from one sample in a study of T-cell memory formation after mild COVID-19. MiXCR, applied by TCRdb to the 5' RACE reads, yields one record per CDR3 protein. The sample lists around 390,000 distinct CDR3 sequences, approximately 15% occurring once. Sequencing input: PBMCs or a T cell subset sorted from them (not recorded which). All receptors derive from a man aged 18 to 35 who had mild COVID-19 (a few samples of this study predate the infection). Cell type and time point are not known. Each CDR3 is given without its conserved first and last residue. Size tells how often a clone was seen (once, few, many) or the class of an expanded clone, and some rows leave it out.

TRBV12-3/TRBV12-4 | NA | ASSRLGETGELF
TRBV24-1 | NA | ATSSGGVGTDTQY
TRBV15 | many | ATSRDLAGETQY
TRBV5-1 | few | ASSFEGNYGYT
TRBV5-1 | few | ASSLSRGWSGANVLT
TRBV9 | few | ASSVYGGSTDTQY
TRBV6-5 | NA | ASSFDSRSYGYT
TRBV7-9 | NA | ASSHQRAVYNEQF
TRBV5-1 | NA | ASSLGNVGTYEQY
TRBV20-1 | many | SARYSTRGETQY
TRBV5-6 | few | ASSLPGHLSGANVLT
TRBV15 | NA | ATSAGINTEAF
TRBV7-8 | NA | ASSSRTVHNSPLH
TRBV4-3 | few | ASRRTSASTDTQY
TRBV11-2 | NA | ASSLGQVMTYEQY
TRBV30 | NA | AWTQRGGYETQY
TRBV4-1 | NA | ASSQSLWASPLH
TRBV29-1 | NA | SVNRGAYGYT
TRBV4-3 | NA | ASSQGGRINEQLF
TRBV11-2 | few | ASSPAALNTEAF
TRBV5-1 | few | ASSSNPQGANTIY
TRBV5-1 | few | ASSLQLEQF
TRBV20-1 | NA | SASETDGYEQY
TRBV6-5 | many | ASSYSNLNEQF
TRBV5-1 | NA | ASSSPHTDPNYGYT
TRBV5-1 | NA | ASSLRASGGATDTQY
TRBV3-1 | NA | ASSQDRNKETQY
TRBV5-4 | NA | ASSLFDNTEAF
TRBV7-9 | NA | ASSLGVTGAFTDTQY
TRBV27 | NA | ASSMRVLSYNEQF
TRBV7-2 | NA | ASSPYSGMFYEQY
TRBV12-3/TRBV12-4 | NA | ASSPGPPGQGAPNTEAF
TRBV20-1 | NA | SARTGLAKNIQY
TRBV7-2 | NA | ASILLAASYNEQF
TRBV27 | NA | ASSSPGAYEKLF
TRBV6-6 | NA | ASGEGEHEQF